This T cell receptor (beta chain) appears in the sequencing data of a study of blood T cell repertoires in COVID-19 (dated by TCRdb to 2018 to 2020). Looking at the study overall: Collaborator samples came from the United States, Italy and Spain and covered acute and convalescent phases of COVID-19. A freely available public database, intended as a resource for researchers studying the immune response to SARS-CoV-2, is where the repertoires were released. Nearly every sample came with metadata listing a de-identified subject ID, COVID-19 status, age in years and sex. Where HLA class I and class II types were available, the types were taken from metadata supplied by the sample provider, not from assay-based typing. The samples were drawn from two sources: the first 160 participants of the ongoing ImmuneRACE study, and over 1,000 subjects contributed by 6 global collaborators. The prospective study material was composed of cDNA or gDNA derived from T cells, B-cell-depleted T cells, or PBMCs. Subjects who had been exposed to COVID-19, were actively infected with it, or had recovered from it provided the deeply sampled blood TCRbeta repertoires that made up the dataset.

Concerning this clone itself: Its specific antigen is unknown. Base qualities are not recorded, but no much larger clone differs from it by a single base.

Study-wide findings and limitations: Clinical and demographic metadata were provided uncurated, with the amount varying by source and participant.

TCRbeta CDR3 regions were amplified from genomic DNA by means of the immunoSEQ Assay, a bias-controlled multiplex PCR. Turning to the authors' computational methods: The number of nucleated cells in each sample was estimated by amplification of reference gene primers within the assay. To quantify the absolute abundance of each unique TCRbeta CDR3 rearrangement, sequence reads were collapsed and filtered. For each sample, productive Simpson clonality was calculated by taking the square root of Simpson's diversity index across productive rearrangements. Drawn from immuneACCESS, this table holds only the in-frame rearrangements with V and J called that TCRdb kept. Clones are partly lost; checked studies trace under half to an unresolved V gene and leave the rest unexplained. The V and J calls and the clone size are those of that table, but D and trimming were determined from the DNA. Recorded for this sample are under 200,000 clones; more than 70% of them occurred a single time. Jointly, the top ten make up 5% to 7% of the sample.

Participants in the prospective study were enrolled through a virtual design, were aged roughly 18 to 90 years, and lived in under 25 United States geographic areas. In the prospective study, participants were assigned to cohorts based on the clinical history participants reported in a screening survey and a study questionnaire. Each participant in the prospective study had whole blood, serum and a nasopharyngeal or oropharyngeal swab collected by mobile phlebotomists. Over an approximately two-month period, participants in the prospective study had the option of providing additional blood draws and questionnaires. Blood samples from the prospective study were shipped frozen or at room temperature prior to DNA extraction. The receptor comes from a man aged 40-49 years with acute COVID-19. The sample taken for sequencing was PBMCs or T cells enriched from blood (not recorded which).

The CDR3 in this case is CASSISLRGNTEAFF. The DNA is TGTGCCAGTAGTATCTCTCTGCGGGGTAACACTGAAGCTTTCTTT. This chain joins TRBV19 to TRBJ1-1, with the D gene not clear enough to name. V lost 3 bases and J lost 2 bases; the stretch between them is 13 bases long. CDR3 length: 15 amino acids, cysteine to phenylalanine. The CDR3 DNA has 45 bases and is translated from base 1. From the germline V gene (reference sequence), CDR1 is LNHDA and CDR2 is SQIVND.